A single sample is the source of the 29 T cell receptor beta chains below, sequenced in a study of blood T cell repertoires in COVID-19 (dated by TCRdb to about 2020). Library method: the immunoSEQ multiplex PCR assay. TCRdb took over this immuneACCESS table, retaining in-frame rearrangements with V and J assigned. Such tables are incomplete; in checked studies, under half of the missing clones stem from an unresolved V gene, and the remainder is unexplained. This sample lists some 200,000 clones; approximately 80% were detected once. The ten largest clonotypes hold approximately 5.1% of the sample. The sample was peripheral blood. The receptor source for this set is a woman aged 55-69 years who had recovered from COVID-19.

CDR3 amino acids: CASSVGAETYEQYF. The CDR3 DNA sequence: TGTGCCAGCAGCGTAGGGGCAGAAACCTACGAGCAGTACTTC. This rearrangement joins TRBV9 to TRBJ2-7; D is uncertain. The V gene lost 0 bases and the J gene lost 2 bases, with 9 bases spanning the gap. Germline V gene lookup returns CDR1 SGDLS and CDR2 YYNGEE. CDR3 length equals 14 residues.

The rearrangement links TRBV15 to TRBJ1-1; tentative D call: TRBD1 (6 bases). The V gene's germline CDR1 is LNHNV and CDR2 YYDKDF (reference sequence). The CDR3 runs 14 residues. The ends were cut back, 6 bases at V and 1 base at J, with 12 bases in the middle. This CDR3 is CATREVGQNTEAFF. The CDR3 bases are TGTGCCACCAGGGAAGTGGGACAGAACACTGAAGCTTTCTTT. Supplemented by reference TRBV15 and TRBJ1-1, the full variable domain reads DAMVIQNPRYQVTQFGKPVTLSCSQTLNHNVMYWYQQKSSQAPKLLFHYYDKDFNNEADTPDNFQSRRPNTSFCFLDIRSPGLGDTAMYLCATREVGQNTEAFFGQGTRLTVV.

This sequence joins TRBV7-9 and TRBJ2-7, with D possibly matching TRBD2 (6 bases). Germline V lookup: CDR1 SEHNR, CDR2 FQNEAQ (reference sequence). The CDR3 spans 15 residues. The V gene lost 5 bases and the J gene lost 0 bases, with 14 bases spanning the gap. The CDR3 DNA is TGTGCCAGCAGCAACCCGGGGGTGAGCTCCTACGAGCAGTACTTC. Translation: CASSNPGVSSYEQYF.

The chain links TRBV7-3 to TRBJ2-1, with a weak D call TRBD2 (5 bases). V lost 1 base, J lost 1 base, and 14 bases lay in between. Germline CDR1 and CDR2: SGHTA and FQGTGA. The CDR3 has 17 amino acids. The CDR3 DNA reads as TGTGCCAGCAGCTTAATTGGTTCAGGACTTTCCTACAATGAGCAGTTCTTC. Amino acids: CASSLIGSGLSYNEQFF.

This clone showed up just once. The chain combines TRBV4-1 with TRBJ2-5, with TRBD2 identical over 10 bases. With 1 base clipped from V and 2 bases from J, the junction kept 4 bases outside the gene matches. The CDR3 totals 16 residues. Germline V lookup: CDR1 MGHRA, CDR2 YSYEKL. This CDR3 is CASSQAPSGGQETQYF. The CDR3, as DNA: TGCGCCAGCAGCCAAGCTCCTAGCGGGGGACAAGAGACCCAGTACTTC.

This chain links TRBV27 with TRBJ1-1, with 10 positions matching TRBD1. Germline V lookup: CDR1 MNHEY, CDR2 SMNVEV (reference sequence). The CDR3 loop spans 16 amino acids. V lost 4 bases to trimming and J lost 5 bases; unmatched junction nucleotides: 10. The CDR3 region is CASSSPRTGGKTEAFF. CDR3 DNA: TGTGCCAGCAGTTCCCCACGGACAGGGGGTAAGACTGAAGCTTTCTTT.

The chain has TRBV5-1 and TRBJ2-3; 12 nucleotides align to TRBD2. After removal of 4 bases from V and 3 bases from J, the junction contained 18 bases not matched to a gene. CDR1 is SGHRS and CDR2 is YFSETQ in the germline V gene. There are 20 residues in the CDR3. CDR3 in amino acids: CASSPRVLAGGPDATDTQYF. CDR3 bases: TGCGCCAGCAGCCCGCGAGTCCTAGCGGGGGGGCCAGACGCGACAGATACGCAGTATTTT.

This clone was counted once. The chain uses TRBV19 and TRBJ1-3, with D maybe TRBD1 (5 bases). Germline loops: CDR1 LNHDA, CDR2 SQIVND (reference sequence). Trimming shortened V by 8 bases and J by 0 bases, and 11 bases separated the two germline ends. The CDR3 totals 14 residues. The CDR3 here is CASRQLLSGNTIYF. The CDR3, as DNA: TGTGCCAGTCGACAGCTCCTCTCTGGAAACACCATATATTTT.

The chain has TRBV7-8 and TRBJ2-3; 15 nucleotides match TRBD2. Germline CDR1 SGHVS, CDR2 FQNEAQ. This CDR3 contains 18 residues. The V segment lost 2 bases and the J segment 4 bases; nucleotides outside the gene matches: 7. Here the CDR3 reads CASSLWTSGGAEADTQYF. CDR3 DNA: TGTGCCAGCAGCTTATGGACTAGCGGGGGGGCCGAGGCAGATACGCAGTATTTT.

This chain connects TRBV7-9 to TRBJ1-1; D unresolved. The CDR3 sequence is 13 residues long. Germline V lookup: CDR1 SEHNR, CDR2 FQNEAQ (reference sequence). V lost 5 bases to trimming and J lost 6 bases, with 13 bases between them. The CDR3 sequence: CASSPPPVSEAFF. For the CDR3, the DNA is TGTGCCAGCAGCCCCCCCCCGGTGTCTGAAGCTTTCTTT. Drawing the rest from reference TRBV7-9 and TRBJ1-1, the complete variable domain is DTGVSQNPRHKITKRGQNVTFRCDPISEHNRLYWYRQTLGQGPEFLTYFQNEAQLEKSRLLSDRFSAERPKGSFSTLEIQRTEQGDSAMYLCASSPPPVSEAFFGQGTRLTVV.

This chain connects TRBV6-5 to TRBJ2-3; D may be TRBD1 (5 bases). This CDR3 spans 13 amino acids. The V gene lost 6 bases and the J gene lost 4 bases, with 11 bases spanning the gap. CDR1 and CDR2 (germline): MNHEY, SVGAGI. The CDR3 spells CASSPARADTQYF. In nucleotides, the CDR3 is TGTGCCAGCAGCCCCGCCAGGGCAGATACGCAGTATTTT.

This sequence joins TRBV10-1 and TRBJ1-6; a possible D gene is TRBD1 (5 bases). Per germline, CDR1 WNHNN and CDR2 SYGVQD (reference sequence). The CDR3 is made up of 15 amino acids. The V and J ends lost 7 bases and 9 bases respectively, with 19 bases between them. The CDR3 region has the DNA TGCGCCAGCAAGACTCGACAGCGGGGTTTTTCACCCCTCCACTTT. Translated, it gives CASKTRQRGFSPLHF.

Notes on this clone: An end of the junction does not agree with germline; a read error may underlie this. J is TRBJ2-2 and V is TRBV7-7; tentatively, D is TRBD2 (5 bases). This CDR3 spans 15 amino acids. Germline V gives CDR1 SSHAT, CDR2 FNYEAQ (reference sequence). CDR3 DNA sequence: TGTGCTAGCAGCTCGTCACCACGGGGCACCGGGGAGCTGTTTTTT. This sequence encodes CASSSSPRGTGELFF.

The rearrangement links TRBV3-1 (or the pseudogene TRBV3-2) to TRBJ1-2; D call uncertain. CDR3 size: 12 residues. Germline-derived CDR1 and CDR2 are LGHDT and YNNKEL (reference sequence). Trimming pared 4 bases from V and 8 bases from J, leaving 11 bases between. The CDR3 DNA follows: TGTGCCAGCAGCCGAGAGCAGGAAGGCTACACCTTC. Amino acids: CASSREQEGYTF.

J is TRBJ1-1 and V is TRBV6-1; TRBD1 aligns across 8 bases. The CDR3 covers 16 residues. V was pared by 3 bases and J by 5 bases, with 11 bases of the junction left unmatched. CDR1 is MNHNS, CDR2 SASEGT, per germline. The CDR3: CASSDPGMQGATEAFF. The DNA of the CDR3 is TGTGCCAGCAGTGACCCTGGTATGCAGGGGGCGACTGAAGCTTTCTTT.

The chain is built from TRBV30 and TRBJ1-2; 7 bases align to TRBD1. Per the germline V gene, CDR1 is GTSNPN and CDR2 is SVGIG (reference sequence). The CDR3 is 14 residues long. V was clipped by 3 bases and J by 4 bases; unmatched bases: 8. This CDR3 is CAWRYPRGFYGYTF. The CDR3 region has the DNA TGTGCCTGGAGATATCCCAGGGGGTTCTATGGCTACACCTTC.

The chain uses TRBV30 and TRBJ2-3, with 12 bases fitting TRBD2. The V gene's germline CDR1 is GTSNPN and CDR2 SVGIG (reference sequence). V was clipped by 4 bases and J by 10 bases; unmatched bases: 6. The CDR3 extends over 13 amino acids. The CDR3 DNA sequence: TGTGCCTGGAAACCCCTAGCGGGGGGGCCGCAGTATTTT. The encoded protein is CAWKPLAGGPQYF. The variable domain in full, completed from reference TRBV30 and TRBJ2-3, reads SQTIHQWPATLVQPVGSPLSLECTVEGTSNPNLYWYRQAAGRGLQLLFYSVGIGQISSEVPQNLSASRPQDRQFILSSKKLLLSDSGFYLCAWKPLAGGPQYFGPGTRLTVL.

Points on this clone: At one end, the junction sequence differs from germline, possibly due to a read error. This chain joins TRBV7-7 and TRBJ2-2, with a tentative D call TRBD2 (5 bases). The V gene's germline CDR1 is SSHAT and CDR2 FNYEAQ (reference sequence). The CDR3 sequence is 19 residues long. DNA of the CDR3: TGTGCTAGCAGCTTTGTCCCCGGATCGAGGACGGGGAACAGCGGGGAGCTGTTTTTT. This gives the protein CASSFVPGSRTGNSGELFF.

This clone was seen only a few times. The chain recombines TRBV21-1 with TRBJ2-5; TRBD1 was called by the table and not checked on the DNA. TRBV21-1 counts as a pseudogene. This CDR3 contains 12 residues. The CDR3 nucleotides read TGTGCCAGCAGCAAAGCCCGGGACAGAGGGTACTTC. Protein sequence: CASSKARDRGYF.

The chain carries TRBV23-1 and TRBJ1-6; 7 bases map to TRBD1. TRBV23-1 is an ORF, and what it does is uncertain. The V gene end was trimmed by 6 bases and the J gene end by 7 bases; junction bases not matched to a gene: 3. CDR3 size: 13 residues. The DNA for the CDR3 is TGCGCCAGCAGCACAGGGGAAAATTCACCCCTCCACTTT. Protein product: CASSTGENSPLHF.

The genes are TRBV18 and TRBJ1-6; D is uncertain. The germline V gene encodes CDR1 KGHSH and CDR2 LQKENI. V lost 2 bases to trimming and J lost 9 bases, with 5 bases between them. The CDR3 is 12 amino acids. Here the CDR3 reads CASSPSGSPLHF. CDR3 coding DNA: TGTGCCAGCTCACCATCGGGTTCACCCCTCCACTTT.

The CDR3 is CASSFVSVSGQGYGYTF. The CDR3 nucleotides read TGTGCCAGCAGTTTCGTTTCAGTATCGGGACAGGGATATGGCTACACCTTC. J is TRBJ1-2 and V is TRBV28, with 9 positions matching TRBD1. Germline assignment: CDR1 MDHEN and CDR2 SYDVKM. V gave up 3 bases and J gave up 5 bases; unmatched junction bases: 13. This CDR3 has 17 residues.

The chain couples TRBV25-1 to TRBJ1-2, with D maybe TRBD1 (6 bases). V dropped 3 bases and J dropped 8 bases, with 19 bases sitting between them. This CDR3 is built from 15 residues. In germline, CDR1 is MGHDK, CDR2 SYGVNS. The CDR3 region is CASSEPGQVFKGYTF. CDR3 in DNA: TGTGCCAGCAGTGAGCCGGGACAAGTTTTTAAGGGCTACACCTTC.

V gene TRBV4-1 combines with J gene TRBJ2-4; D remains unclear. Germline V gene lookup returns CDR1 MGHRA and CDR2 YSYEKL. The CDR3 is 14 amino acids. V lost 4 bases and J lost 0, with 7 bases in between. This chain's CDR3 is CASSLPLAKNIQYF. The CDR3 coding sequence is TGCGCCAGCAGCCTTCCACTAGCCAAAAACATTCAGTACTTC.

The rearrangement links TRBV5-6 to TRBJ2-2; TRBD1 aligns across 8 bases. This CDR3 is 16 amino acids long. From germline, CDR1 is SGHDT and CDR2 YYEEEE. V shed 2 bases and J 1 base; nucleotides not matched to a gene: 4. For the CDR3, the DNA is TGTGCCAGCAGCTTTACCGGGACAGGGAACACCGGGGAGCTGTTTTTT. Translation gives CASSFTGTGNTGELFF. The full variable domain, with the rest looked up from reference TRBV5-6 and TRBJ2-2, is DAGVTQSPTHLIKTRGQQVTLRCSPKSGHDTVSWYQQALGQGPQFIFQYYEEEERQRGNFPDRFSGHQFPNYSSELNVNALLLGDSALYLCASSFTGTGNTGELFFGEGSRLTVL.

The chain carries TRBV7-8 and TRBJ1-5, with TRBD1 matching 8 bases. Germline V gene lookup returns CDR1 SGHVS and CDR2 FQNEAQ. J gave up 4 bases and V 2 bases, and 4 bases lay outside the gene matches. The CDR3 has 15 amino acids. The CDR3 is CASSLQRTGNQPQHF. CDR3 sequence (DNA): TGTGCCAGCAGCTTACAAAGGACAGGGAATCAGCCCCAGCATTTT.

This chain joins TRBV12-5 and TRBJ2-2; possibly TRBD1 for D (6 bases). Germline-derived CDR1 and CDR2 are LGHNT and FRNRAP. There are 16 residues in the CDR3. Trimming stripped 6 bases from V and 4 bases from J, with 18 bases between. As DNA, the CDR3 is TGTGCTAGTGGCCCGAAGCAGGGGCGAGTCACCGGGGAGCTGTTTTTT. As protein: CASGPKQGRVTGELFF.

A few counts support this clone. V gene TRBV2 combines with J gene TRBJ2-2; tentatively, D is TRBD1 (5 bases). CDR1 is SNHLY, CDR2 FYNNEI, per germline. The CDR3 is made up of 14 amino acids. V shed 7 bases and J shed 5 bases, with 14 bases lying between them. The CDR3 loop is CASKGARQTGELFF. The CDR3 coding sequence is TGTGCCAGCAAAGGTGCCAGACAGACCGGGGAGCTGTTTTTT. Drawing the rest from reference TRBV2 and TRBJ2-2, the complete variable domain is EPEVTQTPSHQVTQMGQEVILRCVPISNHLYFYWYRQILGQKVEFLVSFYNNEISEKSEIFDDQFSVERPDGSNFTLKIRSTKLEDSAMYFCASKGARQTGELFFGEGSRLTVL.

The CDR3 DNA follows: TGTGCCAGCAGCCCACAGGGGGCTGACCCCCCGGGCTACACCTTC. Translating it yields CASSPQGADPPGYTF. The chain combines TRBV3-1 (or the pseudogene TRBV3-2) with TRBJ1-2, with 9 bases that match TRBD1. Germline CDR1 is LGHDT and CDR2 is YNNKEL (reference sequence). The CDR3 is 15 residues long. V lost 4 bases and J lost 8; bases outside the gene matches: 11.